This T cell receptor (beta chain) came from a study of shared clonotypes between healthy human individuals. Data came from immunoSEQ multiplex PCR; TCRdb stores just in-frame clones and leaves some out. The sample has some 580,000 clones, about 98% seen once. The germline gives CDR1 SEHNR, CDR2 FQNEAQ (reference sequence). Trimming cost V 1 base and J 11 bases, with 24 bases left between them. The CDR3 length is 16 residues. Comments on this clone: What it binds is not known.

Positively selected for CCR7, the CD45RO-negative cells used as naive CD8 cells excluded terminally differentiated effector memory CD45RA+ cells. Findings and caveats of the study: Genetic and exposure-history diversity was limited by the small donor number.

The sequence derives from a man aged 25 to 40 in good health. The gene calls are TRBV7-9 and TRBJ2-7; D gene unclear. Sequences were obtained from naive CD8+ T cells sorted from blood. The CDR3: CASSLGLGSASDLEYF. The CDR3 DNA is TGTGCCAGCAGCTTAGGGCTAGGTTCAGCCAGCGACCTAGAGTACTTC. The full variable domain, completed using reference TRBV7-9 and TRBJ2-7, is DTGVSQNPRHKITKRGQNVTFRCDPISEHNRLYWYRQTLGQGPEFLTYFQNEAQLEKSRLLSDRFSAERPKGSFSTLEIQRTEQGDSAMYLCASSLGLGSASDLEYFGPGTRLTVT.